Presented here are 25 T cell receptor beta chains from one specimen sequenced in a study of T cell clones after liver transplantation. Sequencing used immunoSEQ multiplex PCR; TCRdb keeps in-frame clones, though not all of them. The table lists about 50,000 clones, about 67% of them singletons. The sample was CD4+ T cells from blood, taken around 54 months after liver transplant. The receptors were sampled from a human patient who received a liver transplant. Part of the T cell pool may stem from the graft donor.

The CDR3 sequence: CASSDNLRSPLHF. The CDR3, as DNA: TGCGCCAGCAGTGACAACCTACGATCACCCCTCCACTTT. The V call is TRBV10-1, the J call TRBJ1-6; D ambiguous. Germline V lookup: CDR1 WNHNN, CDR2 SYGVQD (reference sequence). This CDR3 is 13 amino acids long. Trimming took off 3 bases at V and 10 bases at J, with 10 bases between the two ends.

V and J are TRBV19 and TRBJ2-5; 7 nucleotides align to TRBD2. The V gene's germline CDR1 is LNHDA and CDR2 SQIVND (reference sequence). The CDR3 has 13 residues. Trimming took 7 bases from V and 7 from J; bases not matched to a gene: 9. Here the CDR3 reads CASTNSGEGTQYF. CDR3 DNA sequence: TGTGCCAGTACCAACAGCGGGGAGGGGACCCAGTACTTC.

The rearrangement uses TRBV5-4 and TRBJ1-2; D is uncertain. The V end lost 0 bases, the J end lost 1 base, and 4 bases lay between the germline ends. The CDR3 length is 13 residues. CDR1 SGHNT and CDR2 YYREEE come from the germline V gene (reference sequence). CDR3 sequence: CASSLGGNYGYTF. The CDR3 coding sequence is TGTGCCAGCAGCTTGGGGGGTAACTATGGCTACACCTTC.

This clone was found a few times. The chain uses TRBV10-2 and TRBJ1-6; TRBD1 agrees at 9 bases. The CDR3 sequence is 17 residues long. V was clipped by 2 bases and J by 5 bases; unmatched bases: 7. Per germline, CDR1 WSHSY and CDR2 SAAADI. The CDR3 loop reads CASSETIGQGNNSPLHF. The CDR3 DNA is TGCGCCAGCAGTGAGACTATCGGACAGGGGAATAATTCACCCCTCCACTTT.

CDR3 sequence (DNA): TGTGCCAGCAGCAAAATCCGACTAGCGGGGGGCACAGATACGCAGTATTTT. Amino acids: CASSKIRLAGGTDTQYF. The V call is TRBV11-2, the J call TRBJ2-3; 12 bases agree with TRBD2. The germline CDR1 and CDR2 sequences are SGHAT and FQNNGV. Unmatched junction bases numbered 7, after V lost 5 bases and J lost 1 base. The CDR3 loop spans 17 amino acids.

This clone showed up many times. The chain uses TRBV19 and TRBJ1-4; TRBD1 aligns across 7 bases. CDR1 LNHDA and CDR2 SQIVND come from the germline V gene (reference sequence). Trimming took 6 bases from V and 5 from J; bases not matched to a gene: 6. The CDR3 length is 14 residues. The CDR3 DNA reads as TGTGCCAGTAGGGCGACAGGGTGGAATGAAAAACTGTTTTTT. It encodes CASRATGWNEKLFF.

The chain combines TRBV11-1 with TRBJ2-5, with D unclear. The length of the CDR3 is 12 residues. V lost 2 bases to trimming and J lost 11 bases, with 12 bases between them. CDR1 is SGHAT and CDR2 is FQDESV in the germline V gene (reference sequence). The CDR3 region has the DNA TGTGCCAGCAGCTTACTAGGAAACTTACAGTACTTC. Its protein is CASSLLGNLQYF.

The chain employs TRBV6-5 and TRBJ2-4; tentatively, D is TRBD2 (5 bases). CDR3 length equals 14 residues. V lost 0 bases to trimming and J lost 8 bases, with 11 bases between them. CDR1 MNHEY and CDR2 SVGAGI come from the germline V gene. The CDR3 DNA sequence: TGTGCCAGCAGTTACTCGACCAAAGCGGACATTCAGTACTTC. It specifies CASSYSTKADIQYF.

The J gene is TRBJ2-3, the V gene TRBV27, with D maybe TRBD1 (5 bases). The CDR3 contains 14 residues. Trimming shortened V by 7 bases and J by 2 bases, and 13 bases separated the two germline ends. Germline values: CDR1 MNHEY, CDR2 SMNVEV (reference sequence). The CDR3 nucleotides read TGTGCCAGCAAAATGGCAGGACACACAGATACGCAGTATTTT. It codes for CASKMAGHTDTQYF.

The chain joins TRBV6-6 to TRBJ1-1; the D gene is possibly TRBD1 (6 bases). Germline lookup yields CDR1 MNHNY and CDR2 SVGAGI (reference sequence). V was cut by 5 bases and J by 7 bases, with 8 bases left in between. CDR3 length: 11 amino acids. CDR3 nucleotides: TGTGCCAGCAGTCCACAGGGTGAAGCTTTCTTT. Encoded protein: CASSPQGEAFF.

The rearrangement links TRBV11-2 to TRBJ2-3; TRBD2 agrees at 8 bases. Germline V lookup: CDR1 SGHAT, CDR2 FQNNGV. Trimming at V came to 5 bases and at J to 1 base, leaving 8 bases not matched to a gene. This CDR3 spans 16 amino acids. This chain's CDR3 is CASSLSGGQGTDTQYF. Here the CDR3 DNA reads TGTGCCAGCAGCCTAAGCGGGGGACAAGGCACAGATACGCAGTATTTT.

The gene calls are TRBV6-1 and TRBJ2-1, with 9 bases lining up with TRBD1. This CDR3 has 14 amino acids. The V gene end was trimmed by 10 bases and the J gene end by 8 bases; junction bases not matched to a gene: 12. Germline loops: CDR1 MNHNS, CDR2 SASEGT. The CDR3 sequence: CATRGTGWSDEQFF. The CDR3 DNA reads as TGTGCCACCCGTGGGACAGGGTGGTCCGATGAGCAGTTCTTC.

This chain links TRBV19 with TRBJ1-1, with unresolved D. CDR1 LNHDA and CDR2 SQIVND come from the germline V gene (reference sequence). The CDR3 runs 11 residues. V was trimmed by 0 bases and J by 9 bases, leaving 5 bases between them. The CDR3 DNA reads TGTGCCAGTAGTATAGAGCGAAAAGCTTTCTTT. Translating gives CASSIERKAFF.

The chain links TRBV7-6 to TRBJ2-5; D is possibly TRBD2 (6 bases). Germline V CDR1 and CDR2: SGHVS, FNYEAQ. V was pared by 1 base and J by 5 bases, with 11 bases between. The CDR3 is 14 residues long. CDR3 sequence (DNA): TGTGCCAGCAGCTTAGATGTAGGGAGGGAGACCCAGTACTTC. Translated, it gives CASSLDVGRETQYF.

The genes are TRBV5-4 and TRBJ1-2; TRBD1 aligns across 7 bases. V lost 4 bases to trimming and J lost 8 bases; unmatched junction nucleotides: 14. Germline CDR1 SGHNT, CDR2 YYREEE (reference sequence). This CDR3 is 15 amino acids long. The CDR3 DNA sequence: TGTGCCAGCAGCCTGGTAGGGACAGAGATTGGCGGCTACACCTTC. It encodes CASSLVGTEIGGYTF. Based on the CDR3 plus reference TRBV5-4 and TRBJ1-2, the full variable domain is ETGVTQSPTHLIKTRGQQVTLRCSSQSGHNTVSWYQQALGQGPQFIFQYYREEENGRGNFPPRFSGLQFPNYSSELNVNALELDDSALYLCASSLVGTEIGGYTFGSGTRLTVV.

This chain joins TRBV2 and TRBJ1-1; D possibly corresponds to TRBD1 (5 bases). CDR1 is SNHLY and CDR2 is FYNNEI in the germline V gene. This CDR3 comprises 14 residues. V was pared by 1 base and J by 2 bases, with 8 bases between. The CDR3 DNA reads as TGTGCCAGCAGTGAAGGACAGATCAACACTGAAGCTTTCTTT. This gives the protein CASSEGQINTEAFF.

The rearrangement links TRBV7-8 to TRBJ1-1; D is unresolved. CDR3 length: 11 amino acids. Trimming shortened V by 4 bases and J by 6 bases, and 6 bases separated the two germline ends. Per the germline V gene, CDR1 is SGHVS and CDR2 is FQNEAQ. Here the CDR3 DNA reads TGTGCCAGCAGCTCTTATTCTGAAGCTTTCTTT. Amino acid sequence: CASSSYSEAFF.

The table lists this clone with a count of one. The chain carries TRBV4-1 and TRBJ2-6; tentatively, D is TRBD1 (6 bases). CDR1 and CDR2 from the germline V gene are MGHRA and YSYEKL. V was clipped by 4 bases and J by 4 bases, with 14 bases between them. The length of the CDR3 is 16 residues. CDR3 residues: CASSLSRGTGANVLTF. Written as DNA, the CDR3 is TGCGCCAGCAGCCTCAGCAGGGGTACCGGGGCCAACGTCCTGACTTTC.

The rearrangement links TRBV11-3 to TRBJ1-1; D not certain. V was trimmed by 0 bases and J by 4 bases, leaving 9 bases between them. The CDR3 contains 14 residues. CDR1 is SGHNT and CDR2 is YENEEA in the germline V gene. The CDR3 sequence: CASSLDEGSTEAFF. DNA of the CDR3: TGTGCCAGCAGCTTAGACGAGGGCAGCACTGAAGCTTTCTTT.

In its sample, this clone was seen once. The V and J genes are TRBV21-1 and TRBJ1-3. TRBV21-1 is annotated as a pseudogene. The CDR3 runs 16 residues. The CDR3 reads CASSKEVPGTGNTIYF. CDR3 DNA: TGTGCCAGCAGCAAAGAAGTGCCCGGTACCGGAAACACCATATATTTT.

The chain couples TRBV4-2 to TRBJ1-4; 8 bases are shared with TRBD1. The CDR3 is 16 residues long. Germline loops: CDR1 LGHNA, CDR2 YNFKEQ. The ends lost 2 bases at V and 8 bases at J; junction bases unmatched: 10. CDR3 loop: CASSQLGTGPREKLFF. In DNA, the CDR3 is TGTGCCAGCAGCCAACTCGGGACAGGCCCTAGGGAAAAACTGTTTTTT.

The CDR3 DNA reads TGTGCCAGTAAGGCGGGGGTCTCCGGGTACAATGAGCAGTTCTTC. Translating gives CASKAGVSGYNEQFF. The chain employs TRBV13 and TRBJ2-1, with TRBD2 identical over 7 bases. J was trimmed by 4 bases and V by 9 bases; bases with no gene match: 12. The germline V gene encodes CDR1 PRHDT and CDR2 FYEKMQ (reference sequence). The CDR3 covers 15 residues.

This sequence joins TRBV2 and TRBJ2-2, with 9 bases identical to TRBD1. Germline loops: CDR1 SNHLY, CDR2 FYNNEI. The CDR3 is 15 residues long. The V gene end was trimmed by 7 bases and the J gene end by 7 bases; junction bases not matched to a gene: 10. In DNA form, the CDR3 reads TGTGCCAGCACAAGGGACAGGGTAAAGGGCGGGGAGCTGTTTTTT. It yields the protein CASTRDRVKGGELFF.

This rearrangement joins TRBV21-1 to TRBJ2-7. TRBV21-1 is deemed a pseudogene. This CDR3 region has 15 residues. The CDR3 DNA reads TGTGCCAGCAGCAAAGTGCCGGGGCGCAGGTTTTGGCAGTACTTC. Protein: CASSKVPGRRFWQYF.

The chain combines TRBV28 with TRBJ1-4, with 10 bases aligning to TRBD1. From germline, CDR1 is MDHEN and CDR2 SYDVKM. This CDR3 is 15 amino acids long. V trimming: 7 bases; J trimming: 5 bases; junction bases outside the gene matches: 7. The chain's CDR3 is CASNTPGQGNEKLFF. The CDR3 DNA sequence: TGTGCCAGCAATACCCCGGGACAGGGGAATGAAAAACTGTTTTTT.